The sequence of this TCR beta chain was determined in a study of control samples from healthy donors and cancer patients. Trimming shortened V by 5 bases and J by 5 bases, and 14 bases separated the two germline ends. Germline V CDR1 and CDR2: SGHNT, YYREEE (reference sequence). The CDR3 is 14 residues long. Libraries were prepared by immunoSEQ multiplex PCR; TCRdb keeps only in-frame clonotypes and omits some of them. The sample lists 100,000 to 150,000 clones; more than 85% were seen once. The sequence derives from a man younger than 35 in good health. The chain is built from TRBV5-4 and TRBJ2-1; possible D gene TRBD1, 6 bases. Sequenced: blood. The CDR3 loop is CASSPGPGDNEQFF. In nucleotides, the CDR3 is TGTGCCAGCAGTCCGGGGCCAGGGGACAATGAGCAGTTCTTC.